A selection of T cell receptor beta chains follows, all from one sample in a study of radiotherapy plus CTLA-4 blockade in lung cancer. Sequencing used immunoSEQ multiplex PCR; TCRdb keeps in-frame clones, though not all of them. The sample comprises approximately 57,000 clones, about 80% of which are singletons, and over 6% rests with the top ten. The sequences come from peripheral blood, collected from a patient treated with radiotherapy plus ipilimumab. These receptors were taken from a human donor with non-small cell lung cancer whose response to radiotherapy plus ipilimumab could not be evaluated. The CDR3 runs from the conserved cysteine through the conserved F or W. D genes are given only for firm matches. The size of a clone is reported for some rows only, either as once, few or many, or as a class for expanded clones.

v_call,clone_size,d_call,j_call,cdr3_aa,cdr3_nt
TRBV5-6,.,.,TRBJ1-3,CASSTTDSGNTIYF,TGTGCCAGCAGCACGACAGACTCTGGAAACACCATATATTTT
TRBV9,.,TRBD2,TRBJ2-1,CASRGPGLANNEQFF,TGTGCCAGCAGGGGGCCGGGACTAGCCAACAATGAGCAGTTCTTC
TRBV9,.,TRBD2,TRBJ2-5,CASSVGAGGLGETQYF,TGTGCCAGCAGCGTAGGAGCGGGAGGTTTAGGAGAGACCCAGTACTTC
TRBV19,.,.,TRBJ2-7,CASSMGKWGLHYEQYF,TGTGCCAGTAGTATGGGGAAATGGGGACTTCACTACGAGCAGTACTTC
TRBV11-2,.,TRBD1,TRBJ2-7,CASSRVDRVGVRDYEQYF,TGTGCCAGCAGCCGGGTGGACAGGGTCGGGGTTCGCGACTACGAGCAGTACTTC
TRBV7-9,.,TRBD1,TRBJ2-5,CASSWGPYRGLRETQYF,TGTGCCAGCAGCTGGGGGCCCTACAGGGGGCTAAGAGAGACCCAGTACTTC
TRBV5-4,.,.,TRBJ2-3,CASSLRLAGTDTQYF,TGTGCCAGCAGCTTGCGGCTAGCTGGCACAGATACGCAGTATTTT
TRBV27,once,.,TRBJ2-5,CASSPRTAQETQYF,TGTGCCAGCAGTCCCCGGACAGCCCAAGAGACCCAGTACTTC
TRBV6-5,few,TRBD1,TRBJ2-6,CASRDDRAGANVLTF,TGTGCCAGCAGGGACGACAGGGCTGGGGCCAACGTCCTGACTTTC
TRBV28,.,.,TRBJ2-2,CASSLHGRGGEGNTGELFF,TGTGCCAGCAGTTTACATGGCCGGGGCGGGGAAGGCAACACCGGGGAGCTGTTTTTT
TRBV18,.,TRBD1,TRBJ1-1,CASSPTQGAGTEAFF,TGTGCCAGCTCGCCAACTCAGGGGGCTGGTACTGAAGCTTTCTTT
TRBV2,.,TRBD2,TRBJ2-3,CASSEQRGDTDTQYF,TGTGCCAGCAGTGAACAGCGGGGGGATACAGATACGCAGTATTTT
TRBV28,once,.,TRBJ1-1,CASSLLGGATEAFF,TGTGCCAGCAGTTTACTCGGGGGAGCCACTGAAGCTTTCTTT
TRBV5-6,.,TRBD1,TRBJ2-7,CASRRTFGTGTYEQYF,TGTGCCAGCCGGAGGACTTTTGGGACAGGGACCTACGAGCAGTACTTC
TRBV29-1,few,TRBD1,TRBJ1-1,CSVTRGTGNTEAFF,TGCAGCGTTACTCGAGGGACAGGGAACACTGAAGCTTTCTTT
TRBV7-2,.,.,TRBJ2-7,CASSLSGIASTEQYF,TGTGCCAGCAGCTTATCCGGGATAGCGTCCACCGAGCAGTACTTC
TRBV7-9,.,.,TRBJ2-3,CASSLKGGDTDTQYF,TGTGCCAGCAGCTTGAAGGGGGGGGACACAGATACGCAGTATTTT
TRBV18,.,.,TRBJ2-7,CASSQTRAEGMGEQYF,TGTGCCAGCTCACAAACAAGAGCGGAGGGCATGGGTGAGCAGTACTTC